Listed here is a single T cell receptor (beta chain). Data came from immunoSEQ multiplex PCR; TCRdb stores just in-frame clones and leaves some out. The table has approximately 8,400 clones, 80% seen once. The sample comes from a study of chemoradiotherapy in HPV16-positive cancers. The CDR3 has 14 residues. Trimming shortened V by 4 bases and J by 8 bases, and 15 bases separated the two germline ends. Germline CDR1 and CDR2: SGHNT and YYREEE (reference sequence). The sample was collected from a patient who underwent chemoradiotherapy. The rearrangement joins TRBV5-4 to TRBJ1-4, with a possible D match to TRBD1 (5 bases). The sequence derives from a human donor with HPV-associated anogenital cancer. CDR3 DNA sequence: TGTGCCAGCAGCCCGGGGCTAAGAGGGGAAAAACTGTTTTTT. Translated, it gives CASSPGLRGEKLFF.